This TCR beta chain is from a study of blood T cell repertoires in COVID-19. Study-level information: Specimens from acute and convalescent COVID-19 originated in the United States, Italy and Spain.

As originally analysed: Amplifying reference gene primers gave estimates of nucleated cell counts. The data were produced by immunoSEQ multiplex PCR, yet TCRdb's version contains in-frame clones alone and is incomplete. That table is the source of V, J and clone size, and D and trimming were worked out from the DNA. The top ten hold 5% of the sample, which has 15,000 to 20,000 clones, around 88% seen once. Those who participated ranged in age from roughly 18 to 95 years and resided in 20 to 25 US areas. The germline gives CDR1 SGHTA, CDR2 FQGNSA. This CDR3 spans 14 amino acids. V was clipped by 5 bases and J by 3 bases, with 11 bases between them.

The chain couples TRBV7-2 to TRBJ1-5; tentative D call: TRBD1 (5 bases). The TCR sequence derives from a woman in her thirties who had recovered from COVID-19. Specimen: PBMCs or T cells enriched from blood (not recorded which). CDR3 region: CASSGTGVNQPQHF. The CDR3 coding sequence is TGTGCCAGCAGCGGTACAGGAGTCAATCAGCCCCAGCATTTT.